This T cell receptor beta chain originates from a study of OX40 agonist ivuxolimab in advanced cancers. General observations from the study: On average, CD8+ T cells showed a greater number of expanded clones than CD4+. Antigens targeted by the expanded peripheral T cells were not determined.

A few counts support this clone. Its specificity is not known. The germline gives CDR1 LNHDA, CDR2 SQIVND (reference sequence). CDR3 length: 13 amino acids. Trimming shortened V by 4 bases and J by 2 bases, and 8 bases separated the two germline ends. Produced via immunoSEQ multiplex PCR; TCRdb's table is partial and in-frame only. This sample yields 15,000 to 20,000 clones, of which around four fifths are seen a single time; 12% to 15% belongs to the top ten. The sequencing here drew on CD4+ or CD8+ T cells sorted from blood, taken in a trial of the OX40 agonist ivuxolimab. The TCR originated in an adult with an advanced solid tumor such as melanoma, head and neck, liver or kidney cancer. The chain is built from TRBV19 and TRBJ1-1; no reliable D call. In nucleotides, the CDR3 is TGTGCCAGTAGTAGCAGGCTAAACACTGAAGCTTTCTTT. Its protein product is CASSSRLNTEAFF.